These 10 T cell receptor beta chains share one sample of origin, sequenced in a study of blood T cell repertoires in COVID-19. Data came from immunoSEQ multiplex PCR; TCRdb stores just in-frame clones and leaves some out. The sample consists of approximately 210,000 clones, approximately 79% of them appearing once. Sequenced: peripheral blood. The receptor source for this set is a human donor in a cohort sampled during active COVID-19.

V usage is TRBV28 and J usage is TRBJ2-7; D is perhaps TRBD2 (6 bases). V lost 3 bases, J lost 4 bases, and 13 bases lay in between. The CDR3 totals 14 residues. Germline-derived CDR1 and CDR2 are MDHEN and SYDVKM. The CDR3 sequence: CASSFGQGGYEQYF. CDR3 sequence (DNA): TGTGCCAGCAGTTTTGGGCAGGGAGGTTACGAGCAGTACTTC.

This clone has just a few counts. The gene calls are TRBV28 and TRBJ1-1, with D tentatively TRBD1 (6 bases). This CDR3 region has 13 residues. V lost 8 bases, J lost 0 bases, and 10 bases lay in between. Germline assignment: CDR1 MDHEN and CDR2 SYDVKM. The CDR3 DNA reads as TGTGCCAGCCGGGACATCTTGAACACTGAAGCTTTCTTT. It specifies CASRDILNTEAFF.

The chain employs TRBV19 and TRBJ2-7, with 11 positions matching TRBD1. Germline V gene data show CDR1 as LNHDA and CDR2 as SQIVND (reference sequence). V dropped 5 bases and J dropped 7; count of bases not matched to a gene: 7. The CDR3 contains 14 residues. The CDR3 here is CASSPGQGAGEQYF. CDR3 DNA: TGTGCCAGTAGTCCTGGACAGGGGGCGGGGGAGCAGTACTTC.

CDR3 loop: CASSLDGTSGRADTQYF. Here the CDR3 DNA reads TGTGCCAGCAGCTTAGACGGGACTAGCGGGAGGGCAGATACGCAGTATTTT. This chain joins TRBV7-2 and TRBJ2-3; 16 bases are a match to TRBD2. The CDR3 loop spans 17 amino acids. V lost 1 base and J lost 4; bases outside the gene matches: 2. Germline CDR1 is SGHTA and CDR2 is FQGNSA.

This clone showed up just once. V usage is TRBV5-1 and J usage is TRBJ1-4; 7 nucleotides align to TRBD1. V shed 1 base and J 5 bases; nucleotides not matched to a gene: 5. From germline, CDR1 is SGHRS and CDR2 YFSETQ. The CDR3 is 15 residues long. The CDR3 coding sequence is TGCGCCAGCAGCTTGCTGACAGGGTTAAATGAAAAACTGTTTTTT. Amino acid sequence: CASSLLTGLNEKLFF.

This rearrangement joins TRBV10-1 to TRBJ2-7, with 10 nucleotides matching TRBD2. This CDR3 comprises 15 residues. The V segment lost 4 bases and the J segment 3 bases; nucleotides outside the gene matches: 6. Germline values: CDR1 WNHNN, CDR2 SYGVQD (reference sequence). The CDR3 region is CASSVTSGSHYEQYF. CDR3 coding DNA: TGCGCCAGCAGTGTGACTAGCGGGTCTCACTACGAGCAGTACTTC.

Concerning this clone: Other DNA sequences in this specimen translate into the identical CDR3. This chain connects TRBV28 to TRBJ2-7; TRBD2 is a possible D gene (6 bases). Per the germline V gene, CDR1 is MDHEN and CDR2 is SYDVKM. V was cut by 1 base and J by 4 bases, with 14 bases left in between. This CDR3 has 15 amino acids. In nucleotides, the CDR3 is TGTGCCAGCAGTTTATCCGGCGGGATAGTGTACGAGCAGTACTTC. Translation gives CASSLSGGIVYEQYF.

In its sample, this clone was seen once. This chain uses TRBV30 with TRBJ2-7; 10 bases are shared with TRBD2. Trimming took 4 bases from V and 1 from J; bases not matched to a gene: 1. The germline V gene encodes CDR1 GTSNPN and CDR2 SVGIG (reference sequence). The CDR3 is 13 residues long. This CDR3 reads CAWTSGRSYEQYF. CDR3 sequence (DNA): TGTGCCTGGACTAGCGGGAGATCCTACGAGCAGTACTTC.

The V gene is TRBV11-2, the J gene TRBJ1-3; TRBD1 aligns across 7 bases. This CDR3 has 15 residues. V shed 5 bases, J shed 7 bases, and the junction held 11 bases outside the gene matches. Germline V CDR1 and CDR2: SGHAT, FQNNGV. CDR3 DNA sequence: TGTGCCAGCAGCCGCGAAGGACAGGCGAGTAACACCATATATTTT. Translation gives CASSREGQASNTIYF.

V is TRBV11-2 and J is TRBJ2-1; 7 bases fit TRBD2. The CDR3 totals 18 residues. Germline V lookup: CDR1 SGHAT, CDR2 FQNNGV. J was trimmed by 0 bases and V by 2 bases; bases with no gene match: 10. CDR3 in DNA: TGTGCCAGCAGCTTAATCCCGGGAGGCGTCCGCTCCTACAATGAGCAGTTCTTC. This sequence encodes CASSLIPGGVRSYNEQFF.